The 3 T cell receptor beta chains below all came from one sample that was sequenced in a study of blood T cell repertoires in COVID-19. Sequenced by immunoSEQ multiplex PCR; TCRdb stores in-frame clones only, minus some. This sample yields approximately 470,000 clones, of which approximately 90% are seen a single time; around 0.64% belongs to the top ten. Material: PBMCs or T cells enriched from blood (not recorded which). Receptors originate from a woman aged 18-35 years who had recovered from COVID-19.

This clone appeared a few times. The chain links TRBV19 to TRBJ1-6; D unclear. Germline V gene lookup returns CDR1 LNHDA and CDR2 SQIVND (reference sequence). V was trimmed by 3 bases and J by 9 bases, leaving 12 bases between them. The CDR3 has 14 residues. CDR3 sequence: CASSIRVGSSPLHF. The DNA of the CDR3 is TGTGCCAGTAGTATTCGGGTGGGGAGTTCACCCCTCCACTTT.

This chain's CDR3 is CASSPWTEDEQFF. The CDR3 DNA follows: TGTGCCAGCAGCCCCTGGACAGAGGATGAGCAGTTCTTC. J is TRBJ2-1 and V is TRBV3-1 (or the pseudogene TRBV3-2); D is possibly TRBD1 (6 bases). CDR1 and CDR2 (germline): LGHDT, YNNKEL (reference sequence). V was shortened by 4 bases and J by 8 bases, with 12 bases between the two germline ends. CDR3 size: 13 residues.

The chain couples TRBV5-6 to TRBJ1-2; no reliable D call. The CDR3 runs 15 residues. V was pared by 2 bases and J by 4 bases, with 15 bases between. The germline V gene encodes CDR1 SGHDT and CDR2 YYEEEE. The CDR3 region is CASSFPWESSYGYTF. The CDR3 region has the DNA TGTGCCAGCAGCTTTCCTTGGGAGAGTAGCTATGGCTACACCTTC.